The rows below give T cell receptor beta chains drawn from one sample of a study of blood T cell repertoires in COVID-19. This table comes from immunoSEQ multiplex PCR, and its TCRdb copy is limited to in-frame clones, with some not included. The data show 55,000 to 65,000 clones, 91% seen once. The sequenced sample consisted of peripheral blood. These receptors were obtained from a man in his sixties with acute or convalescent COVID-19. Both conserved end residues are part of each CDR3. The D gene is left open where the match is weak. Rows may omit the clone size; those that give it use once, few, many or a size class.

j_call,v_call,d_call,clone_size,cdr3_nt,cdr3_aa
TRBJ2-1,TRBV7-8,TRBD2,.,TGTGCCAGCAGCGCATATCAGGGTACCTCGGGAGGAATTGGCAATGAGCAGTTCTTC,CASSAYQGTSGGIGNEQFF
TRBJ1-3,TRBV6-2/TRBV6-3,.,.,TGTGCCAGCAGTTACGGAGTCCTAATCAGCTCTGGAAACACCATATATTTT,CASSYGVLISSGNTIYF
TRBJ2-7,TRBV3-1/TRBV3-2,TRBD1,.,TGTGCCAGCAGCTTCACAGGGGCCTACGAGCAGTACTTC,CASSFTGAYEQYF
TRBJ2-2,TRBV12-5,TRBD1,.,TGTGCTAGTGGTTCGGGACAGGGGAACACCGGGGAGCTGTTTTTT,CASGSGQGNTGELFF
TRBJ1-1,TRBV18,.,.,TGTGCCAGCTCCCCGGGCTCAGGGGAAGCTTTCTTT,CASSPGSGEAFF
TRBJ2-7,TRBV11-1,.,.,TGTGCCAGCAGCTTCAGGAGGTTTGCCCCCTACGAGCAGTACTTC,CASSFRRFAPYEQYF
TRBJ2-7,TRBV4-2,.,once,TGTGCCAGCAGCCAGGCGCGGGACAGATACGAGCAGTACTTC,CASSQARDRYEQYF
TRBJ2-6,TRBV2,TRBD2,.,TGTGCCAGCAGCCAAGCGGGGACCTCTGGGGCCAACGTCCTGACTTTC,CASSQAGTSGANVLTF
TRBJ2-1,TRBV28,.,.,TGTGCCAGCAGTTCCACCCTGAGAGATGAGCAGTTCTTC,CASSSTLRDEQFF
TRBJ2-1,TRBV2,TRBD2,.,TGTGCCAGCAGCCAGAGGACTAGCGGGAGTGAGCAGTTCTTC,CASSQRTSGSEQFF
TRBJ1-2,TRBV7-2,.,.,TGTGCCAGCAGCTTAGTGTCAGGGGCTTTCTATGGCTACACCTTC,CASSLVSGAFYGYTF
TRBJ1-5,TRBV6-5,TRBD1,.,TGTGCCAGCAGTACGTTGACAGGGGCCCAGCATTTT,CASSTLTGAQHF
TRBJ2-7,TRBV9,TRBD1,.,TGTGCCAGCAGCGTAGGACAGGGGACCTACGAGCAGTACTTC,CASSVGQGTYEQYF
TRBJ2-7,TRBV7-3,.,.,TGTGCCAGCAGCCCTTATGGAGGGGCGGTGGACGAGCAGTACTTC,CASSPYGGAVDEQYF
TRBJ1-6,TRBV28,TRBD1,.,TGTGCCAGCAGGAACACAGGGGATTCACCCCTCCACTTT,CASRNTGDSPLHF
TRBJ2-4,TRBV4-3,TRBD1,.,TGCGCCAGCAGCCTTTCCAGGGCCGGGACAGGGAAAAACATTCAGTACTTC,CASSLSRAGTGKNIQYF
TRBJ1-5,TRBV28,.,once,TGTGCCAGCAGTAGCGGCAATCAGCCCCAGCATTTT,CASSSGNQPQHF
TRBJ2-2,TRBV7-8,TRBD2,.,TGTGCCAGCAGCTTAGCTCTAGCGGGAGTGGGCGGGGAGCTGTTTTTT,CASSLALAGVGGELFF
TRBJ2-1,TRBV7-9,TRBD2,.,TGTGCCAGCAGCTTATTAGCGGGGGGGAATGAGCAGTTCTTC,CASSLLAGGNEQFF
TRBJ2-7,TRBV5-4,TRBD1,.,TGTGCCAGCAGCTTGTTTCAGGGGGCCTCCTACGAGCAGTACTTC,CASSLFQGASYEQYF
TRBJ1-2,TRBV28,TRBD1,few,TGTGCCAGCAGAACCCGGACAGGGGTGGGTGGCTACACCTTC,CASRTRTGVGGYTF
TRBJ2-2,TRBV28,.,once,TGTGCCAGCACCCTATCCCAGGGGAACACCGGGGAGCTGTTTTTT,CASTLSQGNTGELFF
TRBJ1-2,TRBV30,.,.,TGTGCCTGGAGTGTAGAGGAATCGGGTGGCTACACCTTC,CAWSVEESGGYTF
TRBJ1-1,TRBV6-4,.,.,TGTGCCAGCAGTGACTCGAGCGAAAACACTGAAGCTTTCTTT,CASSDSSENTEAFF
TRBJ1-3,TRBV6-5,TRBD1,.,TGTGCCAGCAGGCAGGGGGCCGGAAACACCATATATTTT,CASRQGAGNTIYF
TRBJ2-7,TRBV5-1,TRBD1,.,TGCGCCAGCAGCTTGGGGCAGGGGGTCTACGAGCAGTACTTC,CASSLGQGVYEQYF
TRBJ2-2,TRBV11-3,.,.,TGTGCCAGCAGCTTAGATCGCCGGCAGGGCCCCAACACCGGGGAGCTGTTTTTT,CASSLDRRQGPNTGELFF
TRBJ2-7,TRBV27,.,.,TGTGCCAGCAGTTTATACAGGGCCTACGAGCAGTACTTC,CASSLYRAYEQYF
TRBJ2-1,TRBV24-1,.,.,TGTGCCACCAGTAGGCTAGATGGGAATGAGCAGTTCTTC,CATSRLDGNEQFF
TRBJ2-5,TRBV9,.,.,TGTGCCAGCAGCGTAGCGGGACATCAAGAGACCCAGTACTTC,CASSVAGHQETQYF
TRBJ1-2,TRBV12-3/TRBV12-4,.,.,TGTGCCAGCACCCGGACAGTCGCCTATGGCTACACCTTC,CASTRTVAYGYTF
TRBJ2-3,TRBV19,TRBD2,.,TGTGCCAGTAGTTCTCTAGCGGGAGCCGGACCTCACACAGATACGCAGTATTTT,CASSSLAGAGPHTDTQYF
TRBJ2-2,TRBV19,TRBD1,.,TGTGCCAGTAGTATCCAGGGGGCGAACGGGGAGCTGTTTTTT,CASSIQGANGELFF
TRBJ1-4,TRBV27,.,.,TGTGCCAGCAGTGATCGCCCGGGGGGAACTAATGAAAAACTGTTTTTT,CASSDRPGGTNEKLFF
TRBJ2-3,TRBV29-1,.,.,TGCAGCGCGGATTGGACAAGCACAGATACGCAGTATTTT,CSADWTSTDTQYF
TRBJ2-5,TRBV19,.,.,TGTGCCAGTAGTGTAGGGAGGAGGGAGACCCAGTACTTC,CASSVGRRETQYF
TRBJ2-5,TRBV11-2,TRBD1,few,TGTGCCAGCAGCTACCGGGACAGGGGGCGCGGGGAGACCCAGTACTTC,CASSYRDRGRGETQYF
TRBJ2-2,TRBV3-1/TRBV3-2,.,.,TGTGCCAGCAGCCAGATCAGGGGTAACACCGGGGAGCTGTTTTTT,CASSQIRGNTGELFF
TRBJ2-1,TRBV4-2,TRBD2,.,TGTGCCAGCAGCCAGGAGACTAGCGGACAGAGCTCCTACAATGAGCAGTTCTTC,CASSQETSGQSSYNEQFF
TRBJ2-2,TRBV7-3,TRBD2,.,TGTGCCAGCAGCTTAAAAGAGGGAGCGGGAGGGCCGAGCACCGGGGAGCTGTTTTTT,CASSLKEGAGGPSTGELFF
TRBJ1-1,TRBV7-3,TRBD1,.,TGTGCCAGCAGCTACTCCGGGACAGGGGTGAACACTGAAGCTTTCTTT,CASSYSGTGVNTEAFF
TRBJ2-5,TRBV5-1,.,.,TGCGCCAGCAGCTTGGGACAGCTGACACAAGAGACCCAGTACTTC,CASSLGQLTQETQYF
TRBJ2-7,TRBV28,.,.,TGTGCCAGCACCCCCGGGGGACCCTACGAGCAGTACTTC,CASTPGGPYEQYF
TRBJ2-3,TRBV7-8,TRBD1,.,TGTGCCAGCAGCGAACAGGGACAGGGCACAGATACGCAGTATTTT,CASSEQGQGTDTQYF
TRBJ1-1,TRBV5-1,TRBD1,.,TGCGCCAGCAGCTCCGGACAGGCCTCGAATGAAGCTTTCTTT,CASSSGQASNEAFF
TRBJ2-5,TRBV6-2/TRBV6-3,.,.,TGTGCCAGCAGTTATGGGAACAGGGTAGTCTCGGAGACCCAGTACTTC,CASSYGNRVVSETQYF
TRBJ1-1,TRBV18,.,.,TGTGCCAGCTCACCGCAGGGGACCAAGAACACTGAAGCTTTCTTT,CASSPQGTKNTEAFF
TRBJ1-5,TRBV9,.,.,TGTGCCAGCAGCCTCCTCGGGGGGCCTCAGCCCCAGCATTTT,CASSLLGGPQPQHF
TRBJ1-3,TRBV3-1/TRBV3-2,.,once,TGTGCCAGCAGCCAAGACCGAGCACCCCGAGGAGGAAACACCATATATTTT,CASSQDRAPRGGNTIYF
TRBJ1-1,TRBV9,.,.,TGTGCCAGCAGCGTAGAGCGGGGGAGGACCACTGAAGCTTTCTTT,CASSVERGRTTEAFF
TRBJ2-5,TRBV5-6,.,.,TGTGCCAGCCAGGGGTGGGAAGAGACCCAGTACTTC,CASQGWEETQYF
TRBJ2-1,TRBV7-2,.,.,TGTGCCAGCAGCTTAGTGGGATCAGGGTGGTCCTACAATGAGCAGTTCTTC,CASSLVGSGWSYNEQFF
TRBJ2-3,TRBV4-3,TRBD2,.,TGCGCCAGCAGCACCAGGGAGGGGACAGATACGCAGTATTTT,CASSTREGTDTQYF
TRBJ2-1,TRBV9,.,.,TGTGCCAGCGGGCAGGGGACCCCCCACAATGAGCAGTTCTTC,CASGQGTPHNEQFF
TRBJ2-5,TRBV9,.,.,TGTGCCAGCAGCGTTACCCCGAGGGAGACCCAGTACTTC,CASSVTPRETQYF
TRBJ2-3,TRBV11-3,TRBD2,.,TGTGCCAGCAGCTTGAAGGGAGCGGGAGGGCTCACAGATACGCAGTATTTT,CASSLKGAGGLTDTQYF
TRBJ2-3,TRBV7-9,.,.,TGTGCCAGCAGCTTCGGGATGACCGAGACAGATACGCAGTATTTT,CASSFGMTETDTQYF
TRBJ1-2,TRBV7-2,TRBD1,once,TGTGCCAGCAGCAGAGACAGGGTAGCTAACTATGGCTACACCTTC,CASSRDRVANYGYTF
TRBJ2-5,TRBV19,.,.,TGTGCCAGTAGTATGAACGCAGGGGTGGAGACCCAGTACTTC,CASSMNAGVETQYF